The 4 T cell receptor beta chains presented below share a single source sample, sequenced in a study of beta chain features in type 1 diabetes. Study-wide results and limits: For Type 1 diabetes patients, all four CD4+ subsets carried TCRB CDR3s that were moderately but significantly shorter.

All of the isolated RNA was reverse transcribed, so expressed TCRB transcripts were sequenced. Measured with immunoSEQ multiplex PCR; TCRdb has only the in-frame clones, and not every one. The repertoire holds over 20,000 clones, more than 45% seen once, with under 0.45% in the top ten. These receptors have no known antigen. Material: stem cell memory CD4+ T cells from blood. Source of these receptors: a man aged 18-30 years with type 1 diabetes.

The V call is TRBV5-1, the J call TRBJ2-7; perhaps TRBD1 as D (6 bases). Trimming cost V 4 bases and J 3 bases, with 11 bases left between them. The germline CDR1 and CDR2 sequences are SGHRS and YFSETQ. CDR3 length: 13 residues. CDR3 loop: CASSPGHSYEQYF. Written as DNA, the CDR3 is TGCGCCAGCAGCCCGGGACATAGCTACGAGCAGTACTTC.

The chain joins TRBV6-5 to TRBJ1-2; 10 bases are a match to TRBD1. After removal of 7 bases from V and 3 bases from J, the junction contained 8 bases not matched to a gene. The CDR3 is 15 amino acids. The germline CDR1 and CDR2 sequences are MNHEY and SVGAGI. CDR3 loop: CASTQGTGVDYGYTF. The CDR3 DNA reads as TGTGCCAGCACCCAGGGGACAGGGGTAGACTATGGCTACACCTTC.

This clone was counted only a few times. This chain links TRBV2 with TRBJ2-2; the match to TRBD2 covers 14 bases. The CDR3 runs to 14 residues. CDR1 is SNHLY and CDR2 is FYNNEI in the germline V gene. V was clipped by 7 bases and J by 6 bases; unmatched bases: 1. The CDR3 DNA sequence: TGTGCCAGCAAGGGACTAGCGGGAGCCGGGGAGCTGTTTTTT. This codes for CASKGLAGAGELFF. The variable domain in full, completed from reference TRBV2 and TRBJ2-2, reads EPEVTQTPSHQVTQMGQEVILRCVPISNHLYFYWYRQILGQKVEFLVSFYNNEISEKSEIFDDQFSVERPDGSNFTLKIRSTKLEDSAMYFCASKGLAGAGELFFGEGSRLTVL.

The J gene is TRBJ2-1, the V gene TRBV7-2, with TRBD1 identical over 7 bases. The CDR3 is 15 residues long. V dropped 0 bases and J dropped 4; count of bases not matched to a gene: 3. Germline CDR1 SGHTA, CDR2 FQGNSA. The DNA of the CDR3 is TGTGCCAGCAGCTTAGCGGCAGGGGGATACAATGAGCAGTTCTTC. This sequence encodes CASSLAAGGYNEQFF.